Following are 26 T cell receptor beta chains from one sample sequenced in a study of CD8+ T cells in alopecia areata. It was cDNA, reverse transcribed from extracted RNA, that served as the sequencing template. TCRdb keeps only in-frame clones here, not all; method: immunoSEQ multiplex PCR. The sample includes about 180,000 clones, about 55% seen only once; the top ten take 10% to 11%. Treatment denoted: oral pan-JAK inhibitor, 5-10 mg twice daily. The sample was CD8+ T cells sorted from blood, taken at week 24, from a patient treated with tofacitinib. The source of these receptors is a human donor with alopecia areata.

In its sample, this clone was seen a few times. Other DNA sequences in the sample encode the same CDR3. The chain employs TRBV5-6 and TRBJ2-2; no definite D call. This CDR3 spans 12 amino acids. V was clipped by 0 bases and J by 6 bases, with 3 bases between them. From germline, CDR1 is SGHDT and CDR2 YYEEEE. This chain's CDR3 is CASSLGSGELFF. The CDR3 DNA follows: TGTGCCAGCAGCTTGGGTTCCGGGGAGCTGTTTTTT.

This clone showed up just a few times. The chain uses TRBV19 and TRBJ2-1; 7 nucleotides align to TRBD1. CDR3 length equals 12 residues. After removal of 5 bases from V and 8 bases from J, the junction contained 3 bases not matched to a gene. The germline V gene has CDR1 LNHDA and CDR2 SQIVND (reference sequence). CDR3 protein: CASSPQGHEQFF. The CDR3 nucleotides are TGTGCCAGTAGTCCACAGGGGCATGAGCAGTTCTTC.

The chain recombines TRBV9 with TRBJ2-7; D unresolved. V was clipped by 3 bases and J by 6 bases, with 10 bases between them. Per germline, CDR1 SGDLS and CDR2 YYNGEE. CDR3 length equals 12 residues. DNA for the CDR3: TGTGCCAGCAGCGGACTCTCTCTCGAGCAGTACTTC. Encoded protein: CASSGLSLEQYF.

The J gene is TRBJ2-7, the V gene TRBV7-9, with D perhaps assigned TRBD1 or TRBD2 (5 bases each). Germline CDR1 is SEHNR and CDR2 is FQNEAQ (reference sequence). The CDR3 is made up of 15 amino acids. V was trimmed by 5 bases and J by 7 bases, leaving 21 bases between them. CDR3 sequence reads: CASSGHSEGYVEQYF. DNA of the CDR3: TGTGCCAGCAGCGGACACAGCGAGGGGTACGTGGAGCAGTACTTC.

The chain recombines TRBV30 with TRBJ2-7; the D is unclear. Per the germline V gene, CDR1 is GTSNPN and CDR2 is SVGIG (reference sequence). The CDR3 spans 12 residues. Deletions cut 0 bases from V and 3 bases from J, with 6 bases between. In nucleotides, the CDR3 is TGTGCCTGGAGTGTACTCAGCTACGAGCAGTACTTC. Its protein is CAWSVLSYEQYF.

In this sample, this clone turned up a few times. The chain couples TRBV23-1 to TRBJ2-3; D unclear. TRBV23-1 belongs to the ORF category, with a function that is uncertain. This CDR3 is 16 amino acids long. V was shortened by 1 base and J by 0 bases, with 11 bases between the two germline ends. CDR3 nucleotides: TGCGCCAGCAGTCAATTGGGCCGTAGAAGCACAGATACGCAGTATTTT. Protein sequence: CASSQLGRRSTDTQYF.

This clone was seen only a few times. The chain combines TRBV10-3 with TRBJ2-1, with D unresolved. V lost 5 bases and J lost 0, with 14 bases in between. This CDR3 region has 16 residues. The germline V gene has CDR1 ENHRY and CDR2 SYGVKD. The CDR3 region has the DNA TGTGCCATCAGTACAACTGACAAGAGCTCCTACAATGAGCAGTTCTTC. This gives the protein CAISTTDKSSYNEQFF.

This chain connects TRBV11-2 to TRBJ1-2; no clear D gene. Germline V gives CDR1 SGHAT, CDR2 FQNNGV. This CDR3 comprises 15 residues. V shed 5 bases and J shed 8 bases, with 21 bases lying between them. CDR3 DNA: TGTGCCAGCAGCGTGGCCGGGCTTAGGAAAGAAGGCTACACCTTC. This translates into CASSVAGLRKEGYTF. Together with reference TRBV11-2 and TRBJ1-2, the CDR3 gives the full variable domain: EAGVAQSPRYKIIEKRQSVAFWCNPISGHATLYWYQQILGQGPKLLIQFQNNGVVDDSQLPKDRFSAERLKGVDSTLKIQPAKLEDSAVYLCASSVAGLRKEGYTFGSGTRLTVV.

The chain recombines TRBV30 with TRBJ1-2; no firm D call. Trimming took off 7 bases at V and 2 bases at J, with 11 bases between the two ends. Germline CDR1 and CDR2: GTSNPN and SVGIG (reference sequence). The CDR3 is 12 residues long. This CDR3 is CASQSGNYGYTF. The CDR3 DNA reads TGTGCCTCCCAGTCGGGGAACTATGGCTACACCTTC.

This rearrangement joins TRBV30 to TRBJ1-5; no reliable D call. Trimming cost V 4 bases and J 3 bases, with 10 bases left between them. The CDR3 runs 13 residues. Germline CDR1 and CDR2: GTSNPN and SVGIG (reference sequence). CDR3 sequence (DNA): TGTGCCTGGAACGACGGATACAATCAGCCCCAGCATTTT. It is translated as CAWNDGYNQPQHF.

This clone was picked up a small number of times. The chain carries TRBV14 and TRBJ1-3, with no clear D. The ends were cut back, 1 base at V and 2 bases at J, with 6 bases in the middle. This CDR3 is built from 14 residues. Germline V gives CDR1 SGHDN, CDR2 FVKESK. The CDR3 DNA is TGTGCCAGCAGCCAAGGAGGGCCTGGAAACACCATATATTTT. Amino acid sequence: CASSQGGPGNTIYF.

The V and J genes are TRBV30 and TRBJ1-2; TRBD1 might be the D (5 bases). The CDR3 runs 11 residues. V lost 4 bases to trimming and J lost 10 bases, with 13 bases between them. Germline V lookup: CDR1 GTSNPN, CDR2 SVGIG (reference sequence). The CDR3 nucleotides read TGTGCCTGGACACGGGGACGGGACTACACCTTC. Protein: CAWTRGRDYTF. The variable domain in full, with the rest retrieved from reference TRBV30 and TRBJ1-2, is SQTIHQWPATLVQPVGSPLSLECTVEGTSNPNLYWYRQAAGRGLQLLFYSVGIGQISSEVPQNLSASRPQDRQFILSSKKLLLSDSGFYLCAWTRGRDYTFGSGTRLTVV.

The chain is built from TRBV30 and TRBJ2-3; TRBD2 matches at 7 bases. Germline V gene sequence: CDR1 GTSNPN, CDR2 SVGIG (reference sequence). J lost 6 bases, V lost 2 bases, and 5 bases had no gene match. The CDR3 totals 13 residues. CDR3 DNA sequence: TGTGCCTGGAGTTCGGGGGGAGGTGATACGCAGTATTTT. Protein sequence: CAWSSGGGDTQYF. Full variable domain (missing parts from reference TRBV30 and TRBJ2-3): SQTIHQWPATLVQPVGSPLSLECTVEGTSNPNLYWYRQAAGRGLQLLFYSVGIGQISSEVPQNLSASRPQDRQFILSSKKLLLSDSGFYLCAWSSGGGDTQYFGPGTRLTVL.

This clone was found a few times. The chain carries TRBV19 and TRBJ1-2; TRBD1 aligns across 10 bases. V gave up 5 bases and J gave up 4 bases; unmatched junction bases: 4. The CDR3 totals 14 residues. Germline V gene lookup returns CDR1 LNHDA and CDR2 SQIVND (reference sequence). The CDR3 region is CASSGRDRGYGYTF. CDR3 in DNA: TGTGCCAGTAGTGGCCGGGACAGGGGCTATGGCTACACCTTC.

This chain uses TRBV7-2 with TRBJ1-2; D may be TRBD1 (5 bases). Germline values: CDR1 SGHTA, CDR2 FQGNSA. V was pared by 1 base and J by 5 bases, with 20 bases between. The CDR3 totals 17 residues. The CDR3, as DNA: TGTGCCAGCAGCTTAGGGACAACGCTTAACCTTAATTATGGCTACACCTTC. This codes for CASSLGTTLNLNYGYTF.

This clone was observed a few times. CDR3 loop: CASSHLGDSVTQYF. CDR3 sequence (DNA): TGTGCCAGCAGCCATCTTGGGGACAGTGTTACGCAGTATTTT. The rearrangement joins TRBV14 to TRBJ2-3; 7 bases are shared with TRBD1. The ends lost 3 bases at V and 8 bases at J; junction bases unmatched: 8. The CDR3 is made up of 14 amino acids. Germline values: CDR1 SGHDN, CDR2 FVKESK. The complete variable domain, with remaining parts taken from reference TRBV14 and TRBJ2-3, reads EAGVTQFPSHSVIEKGQTVTLRCDPISGHDNLYWYRRVMGKEIKFLLHFVKESKQDESGMPNNRFLAERTGGTYSTLKVQPAELEDSGVYFCASSHLGDSVTQYFGPGTRLTVL.

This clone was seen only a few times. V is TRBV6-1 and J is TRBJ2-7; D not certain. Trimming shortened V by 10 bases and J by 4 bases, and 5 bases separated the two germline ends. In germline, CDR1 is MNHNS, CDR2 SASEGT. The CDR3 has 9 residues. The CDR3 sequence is CATSYEQYF. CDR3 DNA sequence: TGTGCCACCTCGTACGAGCAGTACTTC.

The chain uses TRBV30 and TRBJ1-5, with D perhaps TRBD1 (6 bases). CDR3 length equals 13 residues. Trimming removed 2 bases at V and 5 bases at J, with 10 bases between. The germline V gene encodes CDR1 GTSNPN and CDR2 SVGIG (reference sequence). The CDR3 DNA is TGTGCCTGGAGTTTACAGGGATATCAGCCCCAGCATTTT. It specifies CAWSLQGYQPQHF.

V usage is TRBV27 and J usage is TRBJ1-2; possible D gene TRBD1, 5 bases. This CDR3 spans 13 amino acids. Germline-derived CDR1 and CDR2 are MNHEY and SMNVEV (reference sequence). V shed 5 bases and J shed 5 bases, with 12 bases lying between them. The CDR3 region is CASSPGVRYGYTF. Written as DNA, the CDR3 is TGTGCCAGCAGTCCGGGGGTTCGGTATGGCTACACCTTC.

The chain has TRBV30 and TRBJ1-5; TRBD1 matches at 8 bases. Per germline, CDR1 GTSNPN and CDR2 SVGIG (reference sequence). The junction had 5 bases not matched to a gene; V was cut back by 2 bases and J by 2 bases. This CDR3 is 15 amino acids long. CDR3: CAWSPQDRGNQPQHF. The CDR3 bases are TGTGCCTGGAGTCCCCAGGACAGGGGCAATCAGCCCCAGCATTTT.

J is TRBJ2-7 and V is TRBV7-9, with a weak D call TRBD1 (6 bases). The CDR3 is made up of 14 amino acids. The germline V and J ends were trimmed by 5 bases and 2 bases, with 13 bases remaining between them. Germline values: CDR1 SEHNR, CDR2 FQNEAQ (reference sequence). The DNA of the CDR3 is TGTGCCAGCAGCCAAGAACAGGGTACCTACGAGCAGTACTTC. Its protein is CASSQEQGTYEQYF.

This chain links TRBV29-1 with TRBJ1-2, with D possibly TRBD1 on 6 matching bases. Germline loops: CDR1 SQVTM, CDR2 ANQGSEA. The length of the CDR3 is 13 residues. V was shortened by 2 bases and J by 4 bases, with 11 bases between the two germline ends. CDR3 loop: CSVENADSYGYTF. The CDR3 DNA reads TGCAGCGTTGAAAACGCGGACAGCTATGGCTACACCTTC.

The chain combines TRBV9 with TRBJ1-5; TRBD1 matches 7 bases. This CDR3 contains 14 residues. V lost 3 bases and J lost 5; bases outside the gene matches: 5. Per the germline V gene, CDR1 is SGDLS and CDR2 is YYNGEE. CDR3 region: CASSEGTAYQPQHF. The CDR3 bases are TGTGCCAGCAGCGAAGGGACAGCTTATCAGCCCCAGCATTTT.

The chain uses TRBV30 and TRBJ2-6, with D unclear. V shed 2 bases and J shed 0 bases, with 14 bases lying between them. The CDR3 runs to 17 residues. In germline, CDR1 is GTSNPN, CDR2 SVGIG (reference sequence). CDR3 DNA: TGTGCCTGGAGTTCCTATTTACGTTCCTCTGGGGCCAACGTCCTGACTTTC. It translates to CAWSSYLRSSGANVLTF.

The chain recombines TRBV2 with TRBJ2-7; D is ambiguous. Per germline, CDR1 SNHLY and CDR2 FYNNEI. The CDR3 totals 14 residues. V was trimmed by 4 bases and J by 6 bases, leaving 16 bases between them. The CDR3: CASSVTGSGREQYF. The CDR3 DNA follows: TGTGCCAGCAGTGTTACGGGTTCAGGTCGCGAGCAGTACTTC.

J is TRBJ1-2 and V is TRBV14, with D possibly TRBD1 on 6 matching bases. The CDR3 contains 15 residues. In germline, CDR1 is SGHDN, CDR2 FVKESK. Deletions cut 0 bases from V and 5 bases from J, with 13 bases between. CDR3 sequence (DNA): TGTGCCAGCAGCCAAGATGAGAGGGGGAGGTATGGCTACACCTTC. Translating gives CASSQDERGRYGYTF.